This T cell receptor beta chain was retrieved from a study of graft-versus-host responses after intestinal transplantation. About the study: Multivisceral, liver-intestinal, or isolated intestinal transplants were received by the recipients. Anti-thymocyte globulin induction, then tacrolimus and steroids for two to four years, went to all recipients.

Clones were sequenced by immunoSEQ multiplex PCR, and TCRdb holds only the in-frame ones, with some missing. The sample contains 40,000 or so clones, approximately 93% of which appear only once. Study results and caveats: Early post-transplant HvG declines tracked with peak circulating GvH clone levels. Individuals carrying graft-donor T cell macrochimerism showed high graft-versus-host to host-versus-graft clonal ratios in allografts.

The germline gives CDR1 SNHLY, CDR2 FYNNEI. This CDR3 contains 14 residues. V lost 3 bases and J lost 5, with 11 bases in between. Points on this clone: Its cognate antigen is unknown.

The sequencing used PBMCs, collected roughly 110 weeks after intestinal transplantation. The chain uses TRBV2 and TRBJ1-5; D is possibly TRBD1 (6 bases). The sequence came from a human patient who received an intestinal transplant, so some T cells may come from the graft donor. CDR3 loop: CASSETGGDQPQHF. As DNA, the CDR3 is TGTGCCAGCAGTGAGACAGGAGGAGATCAGCCCCAGCATTTT.